The 22 T cell receptor beta chains reported below all come from one sample, sequenced in a study of OX40 agonist ivuxolimab in advanced cancers. Measured with immunoSEQ multiplex PCR; TCRdb has only the in-frame clones, and not every one. The sample lists over 13,000 clones; more than 65% were seen once. This material consisted of CD4+ or CD8+ T cells sorted from blood, taken in a trial of the OX40 agonist ivuxolimab. These receptors were obtained from an adult with an advanced solid tumor such as melanoma, head and neck, liver or kidney cancer.

This clone was observed a few times. The CDR3 region is CASSLGGGSETIYF. CDR3 DNA sequence: TGTGCCAGCAGCTTAGGTGGAGGTTCGGAAACCATATATTTT. The chain is built from TRBV7-9 and TRBJ1-3; the D is unclear. V was clipped by 1 base and J by 10 bases, with 14 bases between them. Germline values: CDR1 SEHNR, CDR2 FQNEAQ (reference sequence). The CDR3 consists of 14 residues.

The rearrangement uses TRBV28 and TRBJ2-1; D ambiguous. The ends were cut back, 5 bases at V and 4 bases at J, with 12 bases in the middle. The germline V gene has CDR1 MDHEN and CDR2 SYDVKM. The CDR3 loop spans 14 amino acids. The CDR3 DNA reads as TGTGCCAGCAGTATAAGTATTATGTACAATGAGCAGTTCTTC. This gives the protein CASSISIMYNEQFF. Supplemented by reference TRBV28 and TRBJ2-1, the full variable domain reads DVKVTQSSRYLVKRTGEKVFLECVQDMDHENMFWYRQDPGLGLRLIYFSYDVKMKEKGDIPEGYSVSREKKERFSLILESASTNQTSMYLCASSISIMYNEQFFGPGTRLTVL.

The chain joins TRBV5-1 to TRBJ1-6; D unclear. In germline, CDR1 is SGHRS, CDR2 YFSETQ. Trimming removed 4 bases from V and 10 bases from J, with 12 bases in between. The CDR3 runs to 13 residues. CDR3 sequence reads: CASSLLGGSPLHF. CDR3 in DNA: TGCGCCAGCAGCCTCCTAGGCGGATCACCCCTCCACTTT.

V gene TRBV6-1 combines with J gene TRBJ2-3; D is perhaps TRBD2 (5 bases). Germline loops: CDR1 MNHNS, CDR2 SASEGT. V dropped 5 bases and J dropped 11 bases, with 8 bases sitting between them. The CDR3 consists of 10 residues. CDR3 residues: CASSSSQQYF. The CDR3 nucleotides are TGTGCCAGCAGTTCTAGCCAGCAGTATTTT.

The rearrangement joins TRBV5-1 to TRBJ2-3; D may be TRBD2 (7 bases). The CDR3 loop spans 17 amino acids. The germline gives CDR1 SGHRS, CDR2 YFSETQ. V lost 6 bases, J lost 3 bases, and 23 bases lay in between. Here the CDR3 DNA reads TGCGCCAGCAAGTCAATGGGGGCGGGAGTACGGACAGATACGCAGTATTTT. It codes for CASKSMGAGVRTDTQYF.

By sample share, this clone is medium-sized. The chain combines TRBV27 with TRBJ2-2; TRBD2 matches at 8 bases. The CDR3 has 15 residues. Unmatched junction bases numbered 2, after V lost 2 bases and J lost 3 bases. In germline, CDR1 is MNHEY, CDR2 SMNVEV (reference sequence). CDR3 DNA sequence: TGTGCCAGCAGTTTAGCGGGAGGTCACACCGGGGAGCTGTTTTTT. Amino acid sequence: CASSLAGGHTGELFF.

This chain joins TRBV16 and TRBJ2-7; 7 bases fit TRBD1. Germline V gives CDR1 KGHSY, CDR2 FQNENV. The CDR3 length is 14 residues. V gave up 4 bases and J gave up 1 base; unmatched junction bases: 4. The CDR3 nucleotides read TGTGCCAGCAGCCCCGGGACAGAGTCCTACGAGCAGTACTTC. This encodes CASSPGTESYEQYF.

The CDR3 loop reads CASSPPGSGREQFF. The CDR3 DNA reads TGTGCCAGCTCACCTCCCGGGAGCGGGCGAGAGCAGTTCTTC. The rearrangement links TRBV18 to TRBJ2-1; TRBD2 might be the D (6 bases). In germline, CDR1 is KGHSH, CDR2 LQKENI. The CDR3 has 14 amino acids. Between the trimmed V and J ends, which lost 3 bases and 10 bases, there was a span of 16 bases.

This clone is a singleton in its sample. The chain has TRBV6-6 and TRBJ2-7; D remains unclear. The CDR3 extends over 11 amino acids. Between the trimmed V and J ends, which lost 6 bases and 0 bases, there was a span of 3 bases. The V gene's germline CDR1 is MNHNY and CDR2 SVGAGI (reference sequence). The CDR3 nucleotides are TGTGCCAGCAGCCACTCCTACGAGCAGTACTTC. Protein: CASSHSYEQYF.

The chain is built from TRBV10-3 and TRBJ2-2, with D possibly matching TRBD1 (6 bases). Germline V gene sequence: CDR1 ENHRY, CDR2 SYGVKD. This CDR3 is built from 14 residues. V was trimmed by 5 bases and J by 5 bases, leaving 12 bases between them. In DNA form, the CDR3 reads TGTGCCATCAGTCTCCCTGGACAGACCGGGGAGCTGTTTTTT. Translated: CAISLPGQTGELFF.

This chain uses TRBV9 with TRBJ1-4, with D maybe TRBD1 (6 bases). The CDR3 is 14 amino acids. V was shortened by 1 base and J by 6 bases, with 10 bases between the two germline ends. CDR1 and CDR2 from the germline V gene are SGDLS and YYNGEE. The CDR3 loop reads CASSVSGAHEKLFF. The CDR3 coding sequence is TGTGCCAGCAGCGTATCAGGGGCTCATGAAAAACTGTTTTTT.

This chain's CDR3 is CASTDLDEQFF. The CDR3 DNA reads as TGCGCCAGCACCGACCTTGATGAGCAGTTCTTC. V usage is TRBV10-2 and J usage is TRBJ2-1; no definite D call. The CDR3 runs 11 residues. Deletions cut 7 bases from V and 8 bases from J, with 9 bases between. Germline-derived CDR1 and CDR2 are WSHSY and SAAADI.

The chain has TRBV28 and TRBJ2-1; maybe TRBD1 (6 bases). Germline lookup yields CDR1 MDHEN and CDR2 SYDVKM. This CDR3 has 12 residues. Between the trimmed V and J ends, which lost 4 bases and 7 bases, there was a span of 8 bases. The CDR3 loop reads CASSSQGNEQFF. CDR3 nucleotides: TGTGCCAGCAGTTCGCAGGGGAATGAGCAGTTCTTC.

The V and J genes are TRBV6-1 and TRBJ1-1; D unclear. This CDR3 contains 14 residues. V lost 3 bases, J lost 0 bases, and 8 bases lay in between. Germline-derived CDR1 and CDR2 are MNHNS and SASEGT. The CDR3 reads CASSEGYLNTEAFF. The DNA for the CDR3 is TGTGCCAGCAGTGAGGGGTATTTGAACACTGAAGCTTTCTTT.

The gene calls are TRBV6-6 and TRBJ2-3; tentative D call: TRBD1 (5 bases). V was trimmed by 6 bases and J by 10 bases, leaving 17 bases between them. Germline V gene sequence: CDR1 MNHNY, CDR2 SVGAGI (reference sequence). The CDR3 has 13 amino acids. The CDR3 protein is CASSPLQGSPQYF. The CDR3 nucleotides read TGTGCCAGCAGCCCCCTCCAGGGCAGCCCGCAGTATTTT.

This chain links TRBV7-3 with TRBJ2-7; maybe TRBD2 (7 bases). The CDR3 spans 18 residues. Per the germline V gene, CDR1 is SGHTA and CDR2 is FQGTGA. V was pared by 1 base and J by 2 bases, with 21 bases between. CDR3 nucleotides: TGTGCCAGCAGCTTAAGGGGGGGGCGTAGGGGAGGGACCTACGAGCAGTACTTC. It specifies CASSLRGGRRGGTYEQYF.

The V gene is TRBV28, the J gene TRBJ2-3; D call uncertain. Germline V gene lookup returns CDR1 MDHEN and CDR2 SYDVKM. The CDR3 has 15 residues. V was clipped by 5 bases and J by 2 bases, with 14 bases between them. The CDR3 region is CASSTLRAATDTQYF. The CDR3 nucleotides read TGTGCCAGCAGTACACTAAGGGCGGCCACAGATACGCAGTATTTT.

V usage is TRBV27 and J usage is TRBJ2-3; D is unclear. V lost 6 bases, J lost 3 bases, and 4 bases lay in between. The CDR3 spans 11 residues. The germline gives CDR1 MNHEY, CDR2 SMNVEV (reference sequence). The chain's CDR3 is CASSNTDTQYF. DNA of the CDR3: TGTGCCAGCAGCAATACAGATACGCAGTATTTT.

The chain recombines TRBV4-1 with TRBJ2-7; D is unresolved. The V gene lost 0 bases and the J gene lost 3 bases, with 12 bases spanning the gap. Germline V gene lookup returns CDR1 MGHRA and CDR2 YSYEKL. CDR3 size: 15 residues. For the CDR3, the DNA is TGCGCCAGCAGCCAAGAGGGCGAGGAGCGCTACGAGCAGTACTTC. Protein: CASSQEGEERYEQYF.

The chain employs TRBV19 and TRBJ2-7; 10 bases line up with TRBD1. The germline V gene encodes CDR1 LNHDA and CDR2 SQIVND (reference sequence). The V gene end was trimmed by 5 bases and the J gene end by 2 bases; junction bases not matched to a gene: 3. This CDR3 is built from 14 residues. The CDR3 region is CASSRDRGTYEQYF. DNA of the CDR3: TGTGCCAGTAGTCGGGACAGGGGAACCTACGAGCAGTACTTC.

The CDR3 DNA is TGCGCCAGCAGCCTCGCCGGGACAACGCAAGAGACCCAGTACTTC. As protein: CASSLAGTTQETQYF. V and J are TRBV4-1 and TRBJ2-5; weak D call: TRBD1 (6 bases). V lost 4 bases and J 2 bases, leaving 14 bases between the germline ends. CDR1 and CDR2 (germline): MGHRA, YSYEKL. The CDR3 runs to 15 residues.

V and J are TRBV19 and TRBJ2-7; 7 nucleotides align to TRBD2. Germline CDR1 reads LNHDA; CDR2 reads SQIVND (reference sequence). V dropped 4 bases and J dropped 2; count of bases not matched to a gene: 5. The CDR3 extends over 14 amino acids. The CDR3 here is CASSTGDYTYEQYF. DNA for the CDR3: TGTGCCAGTAGTACCGGGGACTACACCTACGAGCAGTACTTC.